Presented here are 8 T cell receptor beta chains from one specimen sequenced in a study of T-cell memory formation after mild COVID-19. TCRdb reanalysed the 5' RACE reads using MiXCR and keeps one entry per CDR3 protein. The sample has around 440,000 distinct CDR3 sequences, roughly 18% seen once; the top ten hold roughly an eighth. Sequencing was done on a sample of PBMCs or a T cell subset sorted from them (not recorded which). Receptors were obtained from an adult woman who had mild COVID-19 (a few samples of this study predate the infection). Cell type and time point are not known.

The V and J genes are TRBV6-2 or TRBV6-3 and TRBJ2-7, with D possibly matching TRBD2 (5 bases). The CDR3 totals 16 residues. V lost 5 bases, J lost 2 bases, and 19 bases lay in between. Germline assignment: CDR1 MNHEY and CDR2 SVGEGT. The CDR3 nucleotides are TGTGCCAGCAGTCCCCCGAACCTAGGGAGAACCTACGAGCAGTACTTC. This gives the protein CASSPPNLGRTYEQYF.

This clonotype was picked up a small number of times. V is TRBV20-1 and J is TRBJ2-1, with a tentative D call TRBD1 (5 bases). V was shortened by 0 bases and J by 4 bases, with 13 bases between the two germline ends. The CDR3 extends over 15 amino acids. Germline CDR1 and CDR2: DFQATT and SNEGSKA (reference sequence). The CDR3 nucleotides are TGCAGTGCTAGAGATTCAGGGTTCATTTACAATGAGCAGTTCTTC. Translated: CSARDSGFIYNEQFF.

The chain recombines TRBV29-1 with TRBJ1-2, with D perhaps matching TRBD1 (5 bases). The ends were cut back, 6 bases at V and 5 bases at J, with 13 bases in the middle. The CDR3 runs to 12 residues. Germline V gives CDR1 SQVTM, CDR2 ANQGSEA. CDR3 sequence (DNA): TGCAGCGTGGTGTTCGGACAATATGGCTACACCTTC. Protein product: CSVVFGQYGYTF. Variable domain in full (rest from reference TRBV29-1 and TRBJ1-2): SAVISQKPSRDICQRGTSLTIQCQVDSQVTMMFWYRQQPGQSLTLIATANQGSEATYESGFVIDKFPISRPNLTFSTLTVSNMSPEDSSIYLCSVVFGQYGYTFGSGTRLTVV.

J is TRBJ2-5 and V is TRBV4-1; 10 nucleotides line up with TRBD2. Germline values: CDR1 MGHRA, CDR2 YSYEKL. CDR3 length: 17 amino acids. V lost 4 bases and J lost 0; bases outside the gene matches: 8. This CDR3 is CASSREPGLAYQETQYF. The CDR3 region has the DNA TGCGCCAGCAGCCGAGAACCGGGACTAGCGTACCAAGAGACCCAGTACTTC.

This clonotype was picked up many times. The chain is built from TRBV6-2 or TRBV6-3 and TRBJ2-1; TRBD2 might be the D (5 bases). V dropped 2 bases and J dropped 5 bases, with 19 bases sitting between them. The germline V gene encodes CDR1 MNHEY and CDR2 SVGEGT. The CDR3 covers 17 residues. In nucleotides, the CDR3 is TGTGCCAGCAGTTACCCCCCAGCGGAGATCCCCCACAATGAGCAGTTCTTC. Amino acids: CASSYPPAEIPHNEQFF.

This clonotype turned up a few times. This sequence joins TRBV11-1 and TRBJ2-4, with 10 bases matching TRBD2. There are 14 residues in the CDR3. V shed 2 bases, J shed 9 bases, and the junction held 4 bases outside the gene matches. The germline gives CDR1 SGHAT, CDR2 FQDESV (reference sequence). CDR3 sequence reads: CASSLSRTSGIQYF. CDR3 in DNA: TGTGCCAGCAGCTTAAGTCGGACTAGCGGCATTCAGTACTTC.

V gene TRBV5-1 combines with J gene TRBJ1-2; 10 bases are shared with TRBD1. CDR3 size: 13 residues. J lost 5 bases, V lost 7 bases, and 5 bases had no gene match. The germline gives CDR1 SGHRS, CDR2 YFSETQ. CDR3 in amino acids: CASDSGQGYGYTF. The CDR3 region has the DNA TGCGCCAGCGACTCGGGACAGGGGTATGGCTACACCTTC.

CDR3 protein: CASSLGKGTANTGELFF. CDR3 DNA sequence: TGTGCCAGCAGCTTAGGGAAAGGGACGGCGAACACCGGGGAGCTGTTTTTT. The V gene is TRBV7-8, the J gene TRBJ2-2; D possibly uses TRBD1 or TRBD2 (5 bases each). Germline V gene data show CDR1 as SGHVS and CDR2 as FQNEAQ. The V and J ends lost 1 base and 0 bases respectively, with 12 bases between them. The CDR3 contains 17 residues.